The clone carrying this T cell receptor beta chain occurred a few times. Its target is not known. This entry belongs to a study of response to subunit inactivated influenza vaccine. General study results and limits: Authors suggested seasonal influenza vaccinations each recruit few new T cells.

MiXCR was run by TCRdb on the RT-PCR reads, yielding one entry per CDR3 protein. The sample yields around 150,000 distinct CDR3 sequences, roughly a tenth seen once. CDR1 is ENHRY and CDR2 is SYGVKD in the germline V gene. Germline trimming cut 2 bases from V and 3 bases from J; bases unmatched to any gene: 13. The CDR3 runs to 18 residues. This TCR was recovered from a man between 45 and 60 years old who received an inactivated influenza vaccine. The chain employs TRBV10-3 and TRBJ2-5; 9 bases agree with TRBD1. The sequenced sample was non-naive T cells sorted from PBMCs, obtained more than 35 days after vaccination. The CDR3 DNA follows: TGTGCCATCAGTGAGCTATTACAGGGGGCAAGGAGGGAAGAGACCCAGTACTTC. Translating it yields CAISELLQGARREETQYF.